This T cell receptor (beta chain) was captured in a study of T cell changes during pregnancy in multiple sclerosis. The ends lost 1 base at V and 2 bases at J; junction bases unmatched: 8. Germline-derived CDR1 and CDR2 are GTSNPN and SVGIG (reference sequence). This CDR3 is built from 16 residues. Sequencing was performed with immunoSEQ multiplex PCR; in TCRdb, only in-frame clones are kept and a portion is missing. Of tens of thousands of clones in the sample, 93% were seen once. The chain is built from TRBV30 and TRBJ2-5; 9 bases are a match to TRBD1. The receptor was isolated from a female donor with multiple sclerosis, enrolled in a pregnancy study. The sample was peripheral blood, taken in the second trimester of pregnancy. CDR3 bases: TGTGCCTGGAGTGCCACCTGGACAGGGGAGCAAGAGACCCAGTACTTC. Its translation: CAWSATWTGEQETQYF.